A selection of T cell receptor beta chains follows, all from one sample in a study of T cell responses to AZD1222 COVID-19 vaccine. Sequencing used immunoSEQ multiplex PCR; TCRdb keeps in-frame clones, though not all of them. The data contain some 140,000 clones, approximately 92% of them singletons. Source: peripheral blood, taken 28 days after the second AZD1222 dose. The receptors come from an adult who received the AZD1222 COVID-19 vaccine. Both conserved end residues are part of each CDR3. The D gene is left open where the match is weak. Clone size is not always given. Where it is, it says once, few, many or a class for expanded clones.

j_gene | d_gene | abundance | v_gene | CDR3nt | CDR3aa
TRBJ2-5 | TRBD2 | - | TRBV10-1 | TGCGCCAGCAGTGGGGGAAGTGACCAGCGGGGGAAAGATCAAGAGACCCAGTACTTC | CASSGGSDQRGKDQETQYF
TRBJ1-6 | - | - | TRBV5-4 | TGTGCCAGCAGCTACCCACTCGGCTTGCGGAGTGGGAGTTCACCCCTCCACTTT | CASSYPLGLRSGSSPLHF
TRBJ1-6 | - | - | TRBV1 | TGCACCAGCAGCCAGGGGTCCTATAATTCACCCCTCCACTTT | CTSSQGSYNSPLHF
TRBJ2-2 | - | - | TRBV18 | TGTGCCAGCTCACCAAGGCAGGGCCATACCGGGGAGCTGTTTTTT | CASSPRQGHTGELFF
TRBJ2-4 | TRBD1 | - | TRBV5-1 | TGCGCCAGCAGCCTAGGACAGGTTCTAGCCAAAAACATTCAGTACTTC | CASSLGQVLAKNIQYF
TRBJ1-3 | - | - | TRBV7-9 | TGTGCCACCCACGGGCTCTTTGGAAACACCATATATTTT | CATHGLFGNTIYF
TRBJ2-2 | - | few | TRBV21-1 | TGTGCCAGCAGCCCCGGGGATAGCGGCGACGGGGAGCTGTTTTTT | CASSPGDSGDGELFF
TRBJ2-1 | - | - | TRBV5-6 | TGTGCCAGCAGCTTGGTATACAGGGTAGGAGCGGGGACTTTGGATGAGCAGTTCTTC | CASSLVYRVGAGTLDEQFF
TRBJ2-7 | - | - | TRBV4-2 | TGTGCCAGCAGCCAAGATTCCGGTCGGACAGCGCCCTACGAGCAGTACTTC | CASSQDSGRTAPYEQYF
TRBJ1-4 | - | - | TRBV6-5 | TGTGCCACCTCAACCTCCTTTCGGGTAGACGAAAAACTGTTTTTT | CATSTSFRVDEKLFF
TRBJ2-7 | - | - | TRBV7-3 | TGTGCCAGCGGCAGGGCAGAACCCTACGAGCAGTACTTC | CASGRAEPYEQYF
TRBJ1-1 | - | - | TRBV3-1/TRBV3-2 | TGTGCCAGCAGCCAAGAAGGTCAGGGGTCGGCTTTCTTT | CASSQEGQGSAFF
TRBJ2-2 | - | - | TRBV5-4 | TGTGCCAGCAGCTTGACGAGACTAGGGGACGGGGAGCTGTTTTTT | CASSLTRLGDGELFF
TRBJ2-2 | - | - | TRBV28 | TGTGCCAGCAGTTTAGGGGCTACAGGGAGCGGGGAGCTGTTTTTT | CASSLGATGSGELFF